Detailed here is one TCR beta chain. The data derive from a study of blood T cell repertoires in COVID-19. CDR3 length: 14 residues. J was trimmed by 8 bases and V by 0 bases; bases with no gene match: 6. Germline CDR1 and CDR2: MNHNS and SASEGT. Here immunoSEQ multiplex PCR was the method, and the copy in TCRdb shows in-frame clones only, minus some. The table records 150,000 to 200,000 clones, around 89% of them present only once. The chain couples TRBV6-1 to TRBJ1-1, with 7 bases that match TRBD1. The TCR comes from a man in his forties or fifties with acute or convalescent COVID-19. Sequencing was done on a sample of peripheral blood. CDR3 protein: CASSEAGVGGEAFF. The DNA for the CDR3 is TGTGCCAGCAGTGAAGCCGGGGTAGGGGGCGAAGCTTTCTTT.